The 27 T cell receptor beta chains in this list originate from one sample, sequenced in a study of shared clonotypes between healthy human individuals. The method was immunoSEQ multiplex PCR; TCRdb's version includes in-frame clones alone and lacks a portion of them. The table records 1,500,000 or so clones, approximately 98.5% of them present only once. Sequencing was done on a sample of naive CD4+ T cells sorted from blood. Subset indicated: CD45RA+ positively selected. These receptors were taken from a man aged 30-40 years in good health.

The V gene is TRBV5-6, the J gene TRBJ2-1; the match to TRBD2 covers 8 bases. With 0 bases clipped from V and 0 bases from J, the junction kept 5 bases outside the gene matches. Germline CDR1 reads SGHDT; CDR2 reads YYEEEE. This CDR3 region has 17 residues. The CDR3 sequence: CASSLAAGDRSYNEQFF. CDR3 nucleotides: TGTGCCAGCAGCTTGGCAGCGGGAGACCGCTCCTACAATGAGCAGTTCTTC.

The rearrangement links TRBV5-4 to TRBJ2-5; D is unresolved. The CDR3 loop spans 11 amino acids. V lost 0 bases to trimming and J lost 7 bases, with 4 bases between them. CDR1 and CDR2 (germline): SGHNT, YYREEE (reference sequence). This chain's CDR3 is CASSLEGTQYF. The CDR3 bases are TGTGCCAGCAGCTTGGAGGGGACCCAGTACTTC. Variable domain in full (rest from reference TRBV5-4 and TRBJ2-5): ETGVTQSPTHLIKTRGQQVTLRCSSQSGHNTVSWYQQALGQGPQFIFQYYREEENGRGNFPPRFSGLQFPNYSSELNVNALELDDSALYLCASSLEGTQYFGPGTRLLVL.

This clone was seen once. The chain links TRBV15 to TRBJ2-7, with no clear D. Per the germline V gene, CDR1 is LNHNV and CDR2 is YYDKDF (reference sequence). The CDR3 covers 17 residues. Deletions cut 0 bases from V and 3 bases from J, with 18 bases between. The CDR3 DNA reads TGTGCCACCAGCAGAGATTCCCCCTCATTAGCCCGCTACGAGCAGTACTTC. It codes for CATSRDSPSLARYEQYF. The variable domain in full, completed from reference TRBV15 and TRBJ2-7, reads DAMVIQNPRYQVTQFGKPVTLSCSQTLNHNVMYWYQQKSSQAPKLLFHYYDKDFNNEADTPDNFQSRRPNTSFCFLDIRSPGLGDTAMYLCATSRDSPSLARYEQYFGPGTRLTVT.

This sequence joins TRBV29-1 and TRBJ2-2, with D unclear. The CDR3 is made up of 12 amino acids. The V end was cut by 8 bases, the J end by 5 bases, with 12 bases between. The germline V gene has CDR1 SQVTM and CDR2 ANQGSEA. CDR3 in amino acids: CSLRRGTGELFF. As DNA, the CDR3 is TGCAGCCTGCGCAGAGGTACCGGGGAGCTGTTTTTT.

Concerning this clone itself: Other DNA variants within this sample encode the same CDR3. The chain joins TRBV5-1 to TRBJ2-3, with a possible D match to TRBD2 (6 bases). The CDR3 covers 15 residues. V was shortened by 1 base and J by 0 bases, with 9 bases between the two germline ends. The germline CDR1 and CDR2 sequences are SGHRS and YFSETQ. In DNA, the CDR3 is TGCGCCAGCAGCTTGAGTGGGACTAGCACAGATACGCAGTATTTT. Its protein is CASSLSGTSTDTQYF. The variable domain in full, with the rest retrieved from reference TRBV5-1 and TRBJ2-3, is KAGVTQTPRYLIKTRGQQVTLSCSPISGHRSVSWYQQTPGQGLQFLFEYFSETQRNKGNFPGRFSGRQFSNSRSEMNVSTLELGDSALYLCASSLSGTSTDTQYFGPGTRLTVL.

The gene calls are TRBV10-2 and TRBJ1-5, with a tentative D call TRBD1 (5 bases). The germline CDR1 and CDR2 sequences are WSHSY and SAAADI. The V and J ends lost 3 bases and 5 bases respectively, with 11 bases between them. The CDR3 is made up of 14 amino acids. Written as DNA, the CDR3 is TGCGCCAGCAGTGATGGGACGATATATCAGCCCCAGCATTTT. Encoded protein: CASSDGTIYQPQHF.

V and J are TRBV2 and TRBJ2-7; 7 bases are shared with TRBD2. The CDR3 sequence is 16 residues long. J gave up 2 bases and V 3 bases, and 10 bases lay outside the gene matches. CDR1 is SNHLY, CDR2 FYNNEI, per germline. This CDR3 reads CASSDDRLAVTYEQYF. In DNA, the CDR3 is TGTGCCAGCAGTGATGATCGACTAGCAGTAACCTACGAGCAGTACTTC.

The chain has TRBV20-1 and TRBJ2-7; TRBD2 matches at 7 bases. This CDR3 has 11 residues. V shed 4 bases, J shed 3 bases, and the junction held 0 bases outside the gene matches. CDR1 is DFQATT, CDR2 SNEGSKA, per germline (reference sequence). The CDR3 loop is CSAIAGYEQYF. In DNA form, the CDR3 reads TGCAGTGCTATAGCGGGCTACGAGCAGTACTTC.

The chain has TRBV7-9 and TRBJ1-1, with 9 bases identical to TRBD1. CDR3 length: 16 amino acids. CDR1 and CDR2 (germline): SEHNR, FQNEAQ (reference sequence). V lost 5 bases and J lost 4; bases outside the gene matches: 11. The CDR3 loop is CASSTGQGRGTTEAFF. DNA of the CDR3: TGTGCCAGCAGCACGGGACAGGGTCGGGGAACCACTGAAGCTTTCTTT.

The rearrangement links TRBV27 to TRBJ2-5, with unresolved D. Germline CDR1 MNHEY, CDR2 SMNVEV (reference sequence). With 2 bases removed from V and 7 bases from J, the gap between germline ends came to 11 bases. The CDR3 spans 13 residues. The CDR3: CASSLKGSVTQYF. The CDR3 coding sequence is TGTGCCAGCAGTTTAAAAGGGTCTGTGACCCAGTACTTC.

A single count supports this clone. The gene calls are TRBV19 and TRBJ2-2; 8 positions agree with TRBD1. J lost 4 bases, V lost 5 bases, and 12 bases had no gene match. The CDR3 covers 17 residues. Germline values: CDR1 LNHDA, CDR2 SQIVND (reference sequence). The CDR3 spells CASSSKGMTGATGELFF. Here the CDR3 DNA reads TGTGCCAGTAGTTCAAAGGGGATGACAGGGGCCACCGGGGAGCTGTTTTTT.

The genes are TRBV2 and TRBJ2-3; 13 nucleotides match TRBD2. Per the germline V gene, CDR1 is SNHLY and CDR2 is FYNNEI. The CDR3 covers 15 residues. The J segment lost 2 bases and the V segment lost 10 bases, leaving 6 bases of the junction unmatched. In nucleotides, the CDR3 is TGTGCCAAAGGGACTAGCGGGACCCCCACAGATACGCAGTATTTT. Protein sequence: CAKGTSGTPTDTQYF.

CDR3 nucleotides: TGTGCCAGCAGCCGCGGGGGGATAGGGAATGAGCAGTTCTTC. Its translation is CASSRGGIGNEQFF. This sequence joins TRBV11-3 and TRBJ2-1; 8 bases line up with TRBD2. The CDR3 is 14 amino acids. Per germline, CDR1 SGHNT and CDR2 YENEEA. V trimming: 5 bases; J trimming: 7 bases; junction bases outside the gene matches: 7.

The rearrangement joins TRBV10-3 to TRBJ1-2; 9 bases are shared with TRBD1. Germline V CDR1 and CDR2: ENHRY, SYGVKD. Unmatched junction bases numbered 3, after V lost 3 bases and J lost 4 bases. This CDR3 is built from 14 residues. The CDR3 DNA follows: TGTGCCATCAGTGAAAAGACAGGGGGCTATGGCTACACCTTC. This codes for CAISEKTGGYGYTF.

As for this clone: The same CDR3 also results from other DNA sequences found in this sample. This chain links TRBV9 with TRBJ2-7, with TRBD1 matching over 7 bases. This CDR3 is 14 amino acids long. Germline V gene lookup returns CDR1 SGDLS and CDR2 YYNGEE. After removal of 4 bases from V and 3 bases from J, the junction contained 7 bases not matched to a gene. For the CDR3, the DNA is TGTGCCAGCAGCCCTCGGACAGGCTACTACGAGCAGTACTTC. Protein product: CASSPRTGYYEQYF.

The chain uses TRBV11-2 and TRBJ1-5; D not resolved. The CDR3 extends over 13 amino acids. V dropped 5 bases and J dropped 5 bases, with 10 bases sitting between them. The germline V gene encodes CDR1 SGHAT and CDR2 FQNNGV. DNA of the CDR3: TGTGCCAGCAGCCCGGGCGGCTATCAGCCCCAGCATTTT. Amino acid sequence: CASSPGGYQPQHF.

The chain recombines TRBV2 with TRBJ2-7; TRBD1 matches at 7 bases. CDR3 length: 12 residues. V shed 10 bases and J 3 bases; nucleotides not matched to a gene: 6. The V gene's germline CDR1 is SNHLY and CDR2 FYNNEI. The CDR3 reads CATCRDSYEQYF. CDR3 coding DNA: TGTGCCACCTGCCGGGACAGCTACGAGCAGTACTTC.

The chain carries TRBV18 and TRBJ1-1; TRBD1 is a possible D gene (5 bases). CDR1 and CDR2 (germline): KGHSH, LQKENI. The CDR3 sequence is 17 residues long. V was trimmed by 3 bases and J by 1 base, leaving 18 bases between them. The CDR3 is CASSPLGSRVENTEAFF. For the CDR3, the DNA is TGTGCCAGCTCACCCTTGGGGAGCAGGGTGGAGAACACTGAAGCTTTCTTT.

The V gene is TRBV7-2, the J gene TRBJ2-7; D call uncertain. Trimming took off 1 base at V and 3 bases at J, with 13 bases between the two ends. CDR3 length: 15 amino acids. Germline lookup yields CDR1 SGHTA and CDR2 FQGNSA. The CDR3 DNA sequence: TGTGCCAGCAGCTTAGTTGTGGGTGAATACTACGAGCAGTACTTC. Translating gives CASSLVVGEYYEQYF.

The CDR3 DNA reads TGTGCCAGCAGTACTAGCGGGATAGCCTACAATGAGCAGTTCTTC. Translating gives CASSTSGIAYNEQFF. This chain uses TRBV9 with TRBJ2-1; 10 positions match TRBD2. The ends lost 5 bases at V and 2 bases at J; junction bases unmatched: 4. The CDR3 extends over 15 amino acids. Germline lookup yields CDR1 SGDLS and CDR2 YYNGEE.

The chain recombines TRBV11-3 with TRBJ2-3, with TRBD2 matching 7 bases. The ends lost 3 bases at V and 5 bases at J; junction bases unmatched: 8. Germline V CDR1 and CDR2: SGHNT, YENEEA. This CDR3 has 15 amino acids. The CDR3 DNA reads as TGTGCCAGCAGCTTGGGCGGGAGAACTGGAGATACGCAGTATTTT. Encoded protein: CASSLGGRTGDTQYF.

V gene TRBV5-1 combines with J gene TRBJ2-7; D is unresolved. The CDR3 spans 12 residues. V lost 4 bases to trimming and J lost 0 bases, with 5 bases between them. The V gene's germline CDR1 is SGHRS and CDR2 YFSETQ. This CDR3 reads CASSPRSYEQYF. The CDR3 region has the DNA TGCGCCAGCAGCCCCCGCTCCTACGAGCAGTACTTC.

The chain's CDR3 is CASSDRATYNEQFF. CDR3 nucleotide sequence: TGTGCCAGCAGTGACAGGGCGACTTACAATGAGCAGTTCTTC. V and J are TRBV25-1 and TRBJ2-1; maybe TRBD1 (5 bases). Germline-derived CDR1 and CDR2 are MGHDK and SYGVNS. The CDR3 runs to 14 residues. The ends were cut back, 3 bases at V and 4 bases at J, with 10 bases in the middle. The variable domain in full, completed from reference TRBV25-1 and TRBJ2-1, reads EADIYQTPRYLVIGTGKKITLECSQTMGHDKMYWYQQDPGMELHLIHYSYGVNSTEKGDLSSESTVSRIRTEHFPLTLESARPSHTSQYLCASSDRATYNEQFFGPGTRLTVL.

Only one count was recorded for this clone. The chain links TRBV28 to TRBJ1-1, with 11 nucleotides matching TRBD1. This CDR3 is 15 amino acids long. Germline V gene data show CDR1 as MDHEN and CDR2 as SYDVKM. V shed 7 bases, J shed 5 bases, and the junction held 9 bases outside the gene matches. The CDR3 loop is CASTLRTGGRTEAFF. The DNA for the CDR3 is TGTGCCAGCACCCTTAGGACAGGGGGCCGGACTGAAGCTTTCTTT.

The chain carries TRBV20-1 and TRBJ2-1; 7 nucleotides align to TRBD2. Germline CDR1 and CDR2: DFQATT and SNEGSKA (reference sequence). The CDR3 has 11 residues. V lost 3 bases to trimming and J lost 15 bases; unmatched junction nucleotides: 8. CDR3 coding DNA: TGCAGTGCTAGGGCAACTAGCGTTTTGTTCTTC. Translating it yields CSARATSVLFF.

J is TRBJ2-7 and V is TRBV7-6, with 8 bases lining up with TRBD2. The trim removed 3 bases at V and 1 base at J, leaving 8 bases unmatched. CDR1 is SGHVS and CDR2 is FNYEAQ in the germline V gene. The CDR3 extends over 16 amino acids. The CDR3 bases are TGTGCCAGCAGCTTCGGTACTAGCGGCCGTTCCTACGAGCAGTACTTC. Its translation is CASSFGTSGRSYEQYF.

The rearrangement uses TRBV5-1 and TRBJ1-2; no definite D call. Germline CDR1 is SGHRS and CDR2 is YFSETQ. This CDR3 is built from 15 residues. V was clipped by 4 bases and J by 0 bases, with 13 bases between them. This CDR3 is CASSTNGGSNYGYTF. As DNA, the CDR3 is TGCGCCAGCAGCACAAACGGAGGATCTAACTATGGCTACACCTTC.